The next 16 T cell receptor beta chains were all read from a single sample in a study of T cell responses to AZD1222 COVID-19 vaccine. Some clones are missing from TCRdb's copy, which holds only in-frame ones; the method was immunoSEQ multiplex PCR. The data contain some 120,000 clones, about 90% of them singletons. The input for sequencing was peripheral blood, taken 28 days after the second AZD1222 dose. The source of these receptors is an adult who received the AZD1222 COVID-19 vaccine.

V is TRBV5-1 and J is TRBJ1-2; the D gene is possibly TRBD1 (5 bases). Per the germline V gene, CDR1 is SGHRS and CDR2 is YFSETQ. Trimming removed 0 bases from V and 3 bases from J, with 12 bases in between. The CDR3 is 15 amino acids. DNA of the CDR3: TGCGCCAGCAGCTTGGCCTCGGGGCAGCACTATGGCTACACCTTC. Amino acid sequence: CASSLASGQHYGYTF.

This clone was detected only once. The chain recombines TRBV7-3 with TRBJ1-6; 7 bases are a match to TRBD1. Germline trimming cut 0 bases from V and 10 bases from J; bases unmatched to any gene: 12. This CDR3 is 17 amino acids long. Per the germline V gene, CDR1 is SGHTA and CDR2 is FQGTGA. The CDR3 is CASSLTATRQGESPLHF. For the CDR3, the DNA is TGTGCCAGCAGCTTAACTGCCACAAGACAGGGCGAATCACCCCTCCACTTT.

The V and J genes are TRBV29-1 and TRBJ2-1; 13 nucleotides match TRBD2. The CDR3 runs to 15 residues. Germline CDR1 SQVTM, CDR2 ANQGSEA. J was trimmed by 0 bases and V by 5 bases; bases with no gene match: 1. The CDR3 nucleotides are TGCAGCGTTCGGACTAGCGGGAGCTCCTACAATGAGCAGTTCTTC. Protein: CSVRTSGSSYNEQFF.

The chain recombines TRBV9 with TRBJ1-2; TRBD1 might be the D (6 bases). Germline CDR1 SGDLS, CDR2 YYNGEE. CDR3 size: 15 residues. V gave up 0 bases and J gave up 6 bases, with 15 bases separating them. CDR3 nucleotide sequence: TGTGCCAGCAGCGTAGCTCGGGGGGCGAGAGATGGCTACACCTTC. Residues: CASSVARGARDGYTF.

This chain uses TRBV6-5 with TRBJ2-3; D ambiguous. The CDR3 is 10 amino acids. Trimming cost V 5 bases and J 3 bases, with 0 bases left between them. Germline CDR1 MNHEY, CDR2 SVGAGI. This chain's CDR3 is CASSTDTQYF. The CDR3 region has the DNA TGTGCCAGCAGTACAGATACGCAGTATTTT.

The DNA for the CDR3 is TGTGCCAGCAGCCAAATGGCTGGGGGAAACACCATATATTTT. Residues: CASSQMAGGNTIYF. This sequence joins TRBV3-1 (or the pseudogene TRBV3-2) and TRBJ1-3; D not certain. Germline assignment: CDR1 LGHDT and CDR2 YNNKEL (reference sequence). CDR3 length: 14 amino acids. V lost 2 bases and J 4 bases, leaving 9 bases between the germline ends.

The chain links TRBV27 to TRBJ2-1; 10 nucleotides match TRBD2. The CDR3 loop spans 16 amino acids. V shed 5 bases and J 7 bases; nucleotides not matched to a gene: 11. CDR1 is MNHEY and CDR2 is SMNVEV in the germline V gene (reference sequence). For the CDR3, the DNA is TGTGCCAGCAGTACCCATTCTAGCGGGAGCCGGAATGAGCAGTTCTTC. Translated, it gives CASSTHSSGSRNEQFF.

The rearrangement links TRBV10-3 to TRBJ1-2, with D maybe TRBD1 (6 bases). The CDR3 has 14 amino acids. Germline CDR1 reads ENHRY; CDR2 reads SYGVKD. With 3 bases removed from V and 8 bases from J, the gap between germline ends came to 16 bases. The CDR3 coding sequence is TGTGCCATCAGTGAAGTCCGCCAGGGGCAGGGCTACACCTTC. This gives the protein CAISEVRQGQGYTF.

The chain is built from TRBV5-1 and TRBJ1-2; D is possibly TRBD1 (5 bases). This CDR3 spans 15 amino acids. V was trimmed by 0 bases and J by 2 bases, leaving 11 bases between them. Germline CDR1 reads SGHRS; CDR2 reads YFSETQ. The CDR3 loop reads CASSLGQPGNYGYTF. CDR3 nucleotide sequence: TGCGCCAGCAGCTTGGGACAGCCAGGAAACTATGGCTACACCTTC.

The chain has TRBV9 and TRBJ1-1; D remains ambiguous. The CDR3 loop spans 12 amino acids. V gave up 4 bases and J gave up 11 bases, with 15 bases separating them. Germline-derived CDR1 and CDR2 are SGDLS and YYNGEE. The CDR3 DNA reads as TGTGCCAGCAGCCCCTCTGAGAGGGCTGCTTTCTTT. This sequence encodes CASSPSERAAFF.

This clone came up a few times. This chain connects TRBV29-1 to TRBJ2-2; 13 bases align to TRBD2. Germline trimming cut 7 bases from V and 1 base from J; bases unmatched to any gene: 6. CDR1 and CDR2 (germline): SQVTM, ANQGSEA. The CDR3 consists of 16 residues. CDR3 DNA: TGCAGCGGTAGGACTAGCGGGAGTAAGAACACCGGGGAGCTGTTTTTT. This encodes CSGRTSGSKNTGELFF.

The rearrangement uses TRBV29-1 and TRBJ2-1; 10 bases are shared with TRBD2. J lost 6 bases, V lost 8 bases, and 13 bases had no gene match. Germline-derived CDR1 and CDR2 are SQVTM and ANQGSEA. The CDR3 loop spans 15 amino acids. DNA for the CDR3: TGCAGCCCCCGGGTGGTGGGACTAGCGACCAATGAGCAGTTCTTC. This encodes CSPRVVGLATNEQFF.

This chain links TRBV9 with TRBJ2-7; perhaps D is TRBD1 or TRBD2 (5 bases each). CDR1 SGDLS and CDR2 YYNGEE come from the germline V gene. The ends were cut back, 5 bases at V and 1 base at J, with 16 bases in the middle. This CDR3 region has 15 residues. The CDR3 DNA reads TGTGCCAGCAGTTTATCCGGGACGGATTCCTACGAGCAGTACTTC. As protein: CASSLSGTDSYEQYF.

The chain combines TRBV12-3 or TRBV12-4 with TRBJ2-6; D unresolved. CDR3 size: 12 residues. Between the trimmed V and J ends, which lost 4 bases and 4 bases, there was a span of 2 bases. CDR3 bases: TGTGCCAGCAGTTCGGGGGCCAACGTCCTGACTTTC. Protein: CASSSGANVLTF.

The chain couples TRBV2 to TRBJ2-7, with D possibly TRBD1 on 5 matching bases. From germline, CDR1 is SNHLY and CDR2 FYNNEI. Trimming shortened V by 8 bases and J by 3 bases, and 11 bases separated the two germline ends. This CDR3 region has 12 residues. For the CDR3, the DNA is TGTGCCAGCTTGCAGGGCAGCTACGAGCAGTACTTC. Translation gives CASLQGSYEQYF.

The V gene is TRBV18, the J gene TRBJ1-3; D remains unclear. CDR3 length: 16 amino acids. Germline assignment: CDR1 KGHSH and CDR2 LQKENI. Trimming took 3 bases from V and 0 from J, leaving 12 bases between them. This CDR3 reads CASSPLTQNSGNTIYF. Written as DNA, the CDR3 is TGTGCCAGCTCACCCCTGACACAGAACTCTGGAAACACCATATATTTT.